This T cell receptor beta chain originates from a study of cytomegalovirus exposure and HLA in healthy donors. Germline values: CDR1 SGHTS, CDR2 YDEGEE. CDR3 length: 14 residues. Trimming took 2 bases from V and 1 from J; bases not matched to a gene: 1. Study outcomes and limitations: A later analysis reportedly found fewer N-insertions in an Asian-associated ancestry cluster than the roughly 670-donor mean. Later analysis suggested links between common viral pathogens and several top significant clusters.

As for this clone: No antigen is known for it.

13 Jbeta primers and 60 Vbeta primers were used for the PCR. TCRdb's copy holds only in-frame clones and misses some; the assay was immunoSEQ multiplex PCR. The sample yields some 180,000 clones, around four fifths seen once. The sequenced sample consisted of PBMCs. This sequence joins TRBV5-8 and TRBJ1-1; 8 nucleotides align to TRBD1. The clonotype was recovered from a man younger than 35 in good health and CMV-seronegative. The CDR3 loop reads CASSLQGGNTEAFF. CDR3 in DNA: TGTGCCAGCAGCTTACAGGGGGGGAACACTGAAGCTTTCTTT.